The 2 T cell receptor beta chains below come from one sample, sequenced in a study of CD8 T cells in ankylosing spondylitis. Notes on the study in general: Blood from ankylosing spondylitis patients appeared to carry a characteristic roughly 8-variant TCR beta motif.

These receptors lack a known antigen. TCRdb analysed the 5' RACE reads with MiXCR anew, one entry per CDR3 protein. The sample includes about 800,000 distinct CDR3 sequences, approximately 12% of them seen just once. Source material: blood, either unsorted or a sorted T cell fraction (not recorded which). Receptors were obtained from a male donor with ankylosing spondylitis.

This clonotype was picked up a small number of times. V gene TRBV7-2 combines with J gene TRBJ1-5, with unresolved D. The CDR3 extends over 17 amino acids. Germline V gene data show CDR1 as SGHTA and CDR2 as FQGNSA. Deletions cut 0 bases from V and 0 bases from J, with 12 bases between. CDR3 sequence reads: CASSLASGSPSNQPQHF. CDR3 DNA sequence: TGTGCCAGCAGCTTAGCGTCGGGCTCACCTAGCAATCAGCCCCAGCATTTT. Drawing the rest from reference TRBV7-2 and TRBJ1-5, the complete variable domain is GAGVSQSPSNKVTEKGKDVELRCDPISGHTALYWYRQSLGQGLEFLIYFQGNSAPDKSGLPSDRFSAERTGGSVSTLTIQRTQQEDSAVYLCASSLASGSPSNQPQHFGDGTRLSIL.

The chain couples TRBV28 to TRBJ2-2; perhaps D is TRBD1 or TRBD2 (5 bases each). Germline assignment: CDR1 MDHEN and CDR2 SYDVKM. This CDR3 is built from 14 residues. V shed 8 bases and J shed 13 bases, with 23 bases lying between them. The CDR3 DNA sequence: TGTGCCAGCGGGCAGCCGGGACGGTCTTTATGGCTGTTTTTT. Amino acid sequence: CASGQPGRSLWLFF.